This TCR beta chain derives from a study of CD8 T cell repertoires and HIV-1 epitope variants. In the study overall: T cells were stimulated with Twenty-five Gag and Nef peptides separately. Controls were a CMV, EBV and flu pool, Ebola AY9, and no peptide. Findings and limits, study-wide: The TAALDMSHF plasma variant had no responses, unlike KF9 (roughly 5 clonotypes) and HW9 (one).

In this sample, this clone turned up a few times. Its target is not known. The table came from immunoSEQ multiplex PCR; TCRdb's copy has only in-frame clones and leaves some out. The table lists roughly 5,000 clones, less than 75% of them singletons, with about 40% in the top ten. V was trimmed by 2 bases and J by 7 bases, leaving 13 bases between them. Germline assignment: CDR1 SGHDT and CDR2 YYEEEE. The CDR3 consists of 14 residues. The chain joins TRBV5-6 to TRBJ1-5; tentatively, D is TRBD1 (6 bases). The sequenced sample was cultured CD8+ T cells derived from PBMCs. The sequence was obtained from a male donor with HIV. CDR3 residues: CASSFRGGRQPQHF. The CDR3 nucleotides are TGTGCCAGCAGCTTTAGGGGGGGGCGGCAGCCCCAGCATTTT.